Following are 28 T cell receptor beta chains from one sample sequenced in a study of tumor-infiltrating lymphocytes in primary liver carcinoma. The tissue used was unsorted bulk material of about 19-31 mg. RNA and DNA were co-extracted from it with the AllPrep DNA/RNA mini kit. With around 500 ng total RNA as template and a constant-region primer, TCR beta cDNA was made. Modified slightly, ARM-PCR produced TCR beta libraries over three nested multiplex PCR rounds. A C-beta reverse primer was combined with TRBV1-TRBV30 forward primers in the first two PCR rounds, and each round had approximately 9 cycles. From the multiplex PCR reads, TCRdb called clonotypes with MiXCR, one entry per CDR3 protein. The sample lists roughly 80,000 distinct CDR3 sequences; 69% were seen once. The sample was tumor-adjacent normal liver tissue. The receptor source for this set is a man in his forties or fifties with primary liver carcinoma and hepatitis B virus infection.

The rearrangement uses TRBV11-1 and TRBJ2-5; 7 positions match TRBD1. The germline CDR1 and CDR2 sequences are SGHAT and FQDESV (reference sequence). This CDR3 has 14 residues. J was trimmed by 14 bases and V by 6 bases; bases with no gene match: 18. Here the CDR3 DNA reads TGTGCCAGCAGTGGACAGGTGGAGGTGAGGATCCAATACTTC. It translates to CASSGQVEVRIQYF.

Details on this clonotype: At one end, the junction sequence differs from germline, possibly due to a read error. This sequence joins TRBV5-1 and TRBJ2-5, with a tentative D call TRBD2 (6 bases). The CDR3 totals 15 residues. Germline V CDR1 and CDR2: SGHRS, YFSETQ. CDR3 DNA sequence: TGCGTCAGCAGCTTGGCCGCTAGCGACCAAGGGACCCAGTACTTC. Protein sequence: CVSSLAASDQGTQYF.

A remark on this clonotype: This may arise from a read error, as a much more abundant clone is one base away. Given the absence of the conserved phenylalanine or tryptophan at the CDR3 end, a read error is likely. The CDR3 protein is CASRDWDTEAFS. Here the CDR3 DNA reads TGTGCCAGCCGGGACTGGGACACTGAAGCTTTCTCT. V and J are TRBV10-3 and TRBJ1-1; TRBD1 might be the D (5 bases). This CDR3 region has 12 residues. Trimming removed 10 bases at V and 3 bases at J, with 12 bases between. Germline CDR1 ENHRY, CDR2 SYGVKD.

The CDR3 bases are TGTGCCAGCAGCTTCGACAGGGCGCACAAGCAGTACTTC. Encoded protein: CASSFDRAHKQYF. The chain uses TRBV11-2 and TRBJ2-7; 7 positions match TRBD1. From germline, CDR1 is SGHAT and CDR2 FQNNGV. The CDR3 loop spans 13 amino acids. Trimming removed 3 bases from V and 8 bases from J; junction bases left unmatched: 7.

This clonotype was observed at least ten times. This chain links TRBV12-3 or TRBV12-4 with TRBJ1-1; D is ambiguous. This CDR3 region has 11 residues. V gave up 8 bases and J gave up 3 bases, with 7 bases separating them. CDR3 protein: CASAGDTEAFF. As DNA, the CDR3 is TGTGCCAGCGCCGGGGACACTGAAGCTTTCTTT.

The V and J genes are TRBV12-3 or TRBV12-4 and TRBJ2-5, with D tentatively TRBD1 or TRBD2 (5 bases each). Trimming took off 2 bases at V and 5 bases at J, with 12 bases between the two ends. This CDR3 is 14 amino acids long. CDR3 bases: TGTGCCAGCAGTTTATACCCCAGGGAGGAGACCCAGTACTTC. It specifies CASSLYPREETQYF.

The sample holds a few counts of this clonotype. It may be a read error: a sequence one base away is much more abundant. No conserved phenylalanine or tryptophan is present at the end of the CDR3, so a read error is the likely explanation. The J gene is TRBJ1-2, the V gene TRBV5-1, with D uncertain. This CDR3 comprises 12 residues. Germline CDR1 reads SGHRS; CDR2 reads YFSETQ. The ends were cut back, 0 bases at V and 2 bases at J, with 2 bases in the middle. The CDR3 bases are TGCGCCAGCAGCTTGGGAAACTATGGCTACACCATC. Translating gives CASSLGNYGYTI.

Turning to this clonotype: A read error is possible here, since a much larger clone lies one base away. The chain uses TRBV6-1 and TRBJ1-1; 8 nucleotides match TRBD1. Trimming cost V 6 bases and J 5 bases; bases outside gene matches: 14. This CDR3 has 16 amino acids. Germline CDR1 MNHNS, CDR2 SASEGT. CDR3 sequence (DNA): TGTGCCAGCAGACGCATTCGGACAGGGACGAAAACTGAAGCTTTCTTT. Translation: CASRRIRTGTKTEAFF.

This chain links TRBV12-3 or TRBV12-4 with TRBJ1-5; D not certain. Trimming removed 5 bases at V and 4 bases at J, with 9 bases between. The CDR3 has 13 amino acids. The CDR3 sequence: CASSPGRNQPQHF. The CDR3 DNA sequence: TGTGCCAGCAGTCCAGGAAGAAATCAGCCCCAGCATTTT.

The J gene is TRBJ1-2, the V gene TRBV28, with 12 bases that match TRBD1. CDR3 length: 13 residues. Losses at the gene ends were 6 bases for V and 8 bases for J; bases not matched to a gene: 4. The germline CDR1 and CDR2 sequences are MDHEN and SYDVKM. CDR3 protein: CASRLGTGGGYTF. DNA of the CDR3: TGTGCCAGCAGGCTCGGGACAGGGGGCGGCTACACCTTC.

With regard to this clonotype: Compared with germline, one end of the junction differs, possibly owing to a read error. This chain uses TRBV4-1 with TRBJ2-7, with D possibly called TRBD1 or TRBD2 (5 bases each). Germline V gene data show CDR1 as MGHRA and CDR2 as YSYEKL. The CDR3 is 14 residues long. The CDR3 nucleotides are TGCGCCAGCAGCCGAGGGTTAGGGGCCTACGTGCAGAACTTC. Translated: CASSRGLGAYVQNF.

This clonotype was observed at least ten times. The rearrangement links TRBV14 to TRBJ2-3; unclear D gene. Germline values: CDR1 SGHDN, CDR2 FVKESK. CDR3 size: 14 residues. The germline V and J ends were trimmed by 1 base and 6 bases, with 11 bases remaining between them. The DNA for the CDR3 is TGTGCCAGCAGCCAAGTAAGCACGAGCGATACGCAGTATTTT. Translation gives CASSQVSTSDTQYF.

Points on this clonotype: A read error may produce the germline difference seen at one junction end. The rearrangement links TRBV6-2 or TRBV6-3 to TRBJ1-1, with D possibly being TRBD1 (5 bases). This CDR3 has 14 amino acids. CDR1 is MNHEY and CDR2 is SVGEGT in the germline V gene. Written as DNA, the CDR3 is TGTGCCAGCAGCCAAGGGACGGGGAACAATGAAGCCTTCTTT. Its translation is CASSQGTGNNEAFF.

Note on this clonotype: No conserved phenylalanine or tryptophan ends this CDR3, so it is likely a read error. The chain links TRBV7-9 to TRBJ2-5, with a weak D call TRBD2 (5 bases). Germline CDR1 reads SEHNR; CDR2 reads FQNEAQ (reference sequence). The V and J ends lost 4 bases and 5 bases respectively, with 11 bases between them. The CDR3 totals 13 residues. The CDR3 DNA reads TGTGCCAGCAGCTGGGGAGCACAGGAGACCCAGTACTCC. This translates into CASSWGAQETQYS.

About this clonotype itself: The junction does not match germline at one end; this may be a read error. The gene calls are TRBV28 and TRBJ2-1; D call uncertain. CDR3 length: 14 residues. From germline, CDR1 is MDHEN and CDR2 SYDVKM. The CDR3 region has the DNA TGTACCAGCATTTACAACCGGGTCTACAATGAGCAGTTCTTC. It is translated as CTSIYNRVYNEQFF. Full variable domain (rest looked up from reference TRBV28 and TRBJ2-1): DVKVTQSSRYLVKRTGEKVFLECVQDMDHENMFWYRQDPGLGLRLIYFSYDVKMKEKGDIPEGYSVSREKKERFSLILESASTNQTSMYLCTSIYNRVYNEQFFGPGTRLTVL.

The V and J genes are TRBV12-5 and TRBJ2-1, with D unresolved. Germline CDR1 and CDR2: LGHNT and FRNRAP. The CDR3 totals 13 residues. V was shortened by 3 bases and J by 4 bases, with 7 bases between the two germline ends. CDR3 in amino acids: CASGFSIYNEQFF. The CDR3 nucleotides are TGTGCTAGTGGTTTTTCTATATACAATGAGCAGTTCTTC.

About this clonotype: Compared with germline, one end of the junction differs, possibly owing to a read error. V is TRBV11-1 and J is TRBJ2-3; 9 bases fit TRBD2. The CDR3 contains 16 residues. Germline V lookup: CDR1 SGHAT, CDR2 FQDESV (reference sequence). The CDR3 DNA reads TGTGCCAACAGCCTCGGGACTAGCACACAAACAGATACTCAGTATTTT. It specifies CANSLGTSTQTDTQYF.

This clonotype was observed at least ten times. CDR3 residues: CASSLRDTDTQYF. The CDR3 DNA reads as TGTGCCAGCAGCTTGAGGGACACAGATACGCAGTATTTT. The V gene is TRBV5-4, the J gene TRBJ2-3; the D is unclear. Germline CDR1 reads SGHNT; CDR2 reads YYREEE (reference sequence). CDR3 length: 13 amino acids. V was shortened by 1 base and J by 2 bases, with 5 bases between the two germline ends.

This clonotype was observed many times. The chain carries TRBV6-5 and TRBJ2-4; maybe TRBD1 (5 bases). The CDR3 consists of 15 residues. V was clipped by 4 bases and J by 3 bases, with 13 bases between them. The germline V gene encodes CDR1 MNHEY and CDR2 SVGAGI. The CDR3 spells CASSSRAAGKNIQYF. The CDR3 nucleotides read TGTGCCAGCAGTTCCAGGGCGGCCGGCAAAAACATTCAGTACTTC.

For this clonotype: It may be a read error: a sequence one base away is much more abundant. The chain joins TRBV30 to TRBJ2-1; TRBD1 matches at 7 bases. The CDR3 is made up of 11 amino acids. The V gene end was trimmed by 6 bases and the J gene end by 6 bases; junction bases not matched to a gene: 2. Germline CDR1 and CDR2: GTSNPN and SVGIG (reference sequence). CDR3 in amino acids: CACTGVNEQFF. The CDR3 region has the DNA TGTGCCTGTACAGGGGTCAATGAGCAGTTCTTC.

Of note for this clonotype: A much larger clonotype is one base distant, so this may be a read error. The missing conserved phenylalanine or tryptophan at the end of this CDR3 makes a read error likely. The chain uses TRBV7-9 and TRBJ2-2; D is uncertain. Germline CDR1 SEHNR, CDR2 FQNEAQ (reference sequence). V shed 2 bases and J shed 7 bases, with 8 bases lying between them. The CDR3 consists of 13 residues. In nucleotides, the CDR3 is TGTGCCAGCAGCTTATGGGTTAGCGGGGAGCTGTTTTCT. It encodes CASSLWVSGELFS.

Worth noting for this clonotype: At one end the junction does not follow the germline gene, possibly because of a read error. Here the CDR3 reads CASNVGADVLTF. CDR3 in DNA: TGTGCCAGCAATGTGGGGGCCGACGTCCTGACTTTC. The chain is built from TRBV6-5 and TRBJ2-6; possible D gene TRBD1, 6 bases. The CDR3 extends over 12 amino acids. Germline V gene data show CDR1 as MNHEY and CDR2 as SVGAGI.

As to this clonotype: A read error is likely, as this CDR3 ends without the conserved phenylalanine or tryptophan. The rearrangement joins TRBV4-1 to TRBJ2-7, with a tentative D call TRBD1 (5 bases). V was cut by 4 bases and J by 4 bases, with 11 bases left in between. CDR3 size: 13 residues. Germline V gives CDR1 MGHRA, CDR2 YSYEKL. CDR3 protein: CASSRGRWYEQYL. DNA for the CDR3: TGCGCCAGCAGCCGGGGCCGTTGGTACGAGCAGTACCTT.

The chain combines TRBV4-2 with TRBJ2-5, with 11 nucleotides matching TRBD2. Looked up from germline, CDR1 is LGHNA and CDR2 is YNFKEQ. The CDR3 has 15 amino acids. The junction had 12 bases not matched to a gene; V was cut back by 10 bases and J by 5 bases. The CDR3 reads CANGQASGRWETQYF. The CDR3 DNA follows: TGTGCCAACGGCCAAGCTAGCGGGAGGTGGGAGACCCAGTACTTC.

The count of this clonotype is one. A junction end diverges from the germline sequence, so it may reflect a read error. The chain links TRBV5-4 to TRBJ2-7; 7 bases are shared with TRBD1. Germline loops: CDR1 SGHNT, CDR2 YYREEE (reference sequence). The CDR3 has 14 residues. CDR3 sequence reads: CASSSFGQAYEQYF. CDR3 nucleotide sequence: TGTGCCAGCAGCTCGTTCGGACAGGCCTACGAGCAATACTTC.

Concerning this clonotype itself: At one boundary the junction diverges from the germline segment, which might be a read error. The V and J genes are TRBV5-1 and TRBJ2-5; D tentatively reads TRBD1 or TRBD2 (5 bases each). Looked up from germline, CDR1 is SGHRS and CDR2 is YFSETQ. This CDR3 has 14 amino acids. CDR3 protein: CAGSYQGAQETHYF. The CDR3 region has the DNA TGCGCCGGCAGCTACCAGGGAGCCCAAGAGACCCACTACTTC.

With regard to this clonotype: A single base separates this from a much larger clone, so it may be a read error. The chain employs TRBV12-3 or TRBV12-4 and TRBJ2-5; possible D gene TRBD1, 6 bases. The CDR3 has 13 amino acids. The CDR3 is CAISLSGVETQYF. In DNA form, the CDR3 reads TGTGCCATCAGTTTGTCAGGGGTCGAGACCCAGTACTTC.

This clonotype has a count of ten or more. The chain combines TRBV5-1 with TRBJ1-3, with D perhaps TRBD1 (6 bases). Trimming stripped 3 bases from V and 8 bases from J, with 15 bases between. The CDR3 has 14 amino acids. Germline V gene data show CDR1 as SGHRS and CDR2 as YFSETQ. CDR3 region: CASSSGQSGDTIYF. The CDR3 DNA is TGCGCCAGCAGCTCCGGACAGTCCGGCGACACCATATATTTT.